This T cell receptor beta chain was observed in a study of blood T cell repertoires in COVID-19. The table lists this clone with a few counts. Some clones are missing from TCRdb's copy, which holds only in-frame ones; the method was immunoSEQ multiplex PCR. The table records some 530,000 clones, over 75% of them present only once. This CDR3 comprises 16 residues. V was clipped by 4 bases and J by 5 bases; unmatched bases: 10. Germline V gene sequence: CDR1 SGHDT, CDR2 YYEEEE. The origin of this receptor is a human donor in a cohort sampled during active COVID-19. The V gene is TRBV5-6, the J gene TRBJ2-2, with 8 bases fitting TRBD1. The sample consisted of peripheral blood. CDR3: CASSQGTGDPTGELFF. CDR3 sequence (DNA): TGTGCCAGCAGCCAGGGGACAGGCGATCCGACCGGGGAGCTGTTTTTT.